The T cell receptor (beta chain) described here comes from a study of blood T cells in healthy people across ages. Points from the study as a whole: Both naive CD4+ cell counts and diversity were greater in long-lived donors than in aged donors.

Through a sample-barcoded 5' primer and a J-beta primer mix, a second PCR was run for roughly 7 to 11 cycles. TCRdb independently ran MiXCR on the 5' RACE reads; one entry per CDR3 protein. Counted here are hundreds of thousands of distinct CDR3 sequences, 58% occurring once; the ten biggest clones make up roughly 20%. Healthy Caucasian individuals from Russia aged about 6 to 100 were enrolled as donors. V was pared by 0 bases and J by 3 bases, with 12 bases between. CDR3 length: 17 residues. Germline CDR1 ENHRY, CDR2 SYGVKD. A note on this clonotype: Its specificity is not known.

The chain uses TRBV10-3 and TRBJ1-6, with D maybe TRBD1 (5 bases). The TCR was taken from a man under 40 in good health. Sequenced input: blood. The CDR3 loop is CAISESGAPFYNSPLHF. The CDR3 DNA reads TGTGCCATCAGTGAGTCAGGGGCGCCTTTCTATAATTCACCCCTCCACTTT.